A single sample is the source of the 2 T cell receptor beta chains below, sequenced in a study of glioma-infiltrating T cells after dendritic cell vaccination. TCRdb's table, derived via immunoSEQ multiplex PCR, lists solely in-frame clones and lacks some. The data hold approximately 85,000 clones, with around 85% observed a single time. Time point given: after dendritic cell vaccination, including at tumor progression/relapse. The sequencing used blood, collected after dendritic cell vaccination. The source is a human donor with glioblastoma.

The chain uses TRBV4-2 and TRBJ1-3, with D maybe TRBD1 (5 bases). Germline V gene data show CDR1 as LGHNA and CDR2 as YNFKEQ. The CDR3 is 15 amino acids. Trimming took 5 bases from V and 7 from J, leaving 18 bases between them. CDR3 sequence reads: CASSDRDNWSNTIYF. CDR3 nucleotides: TGTGCCAGCAGCGACAGAGACAACTGGAGTAACACCATATATTTT.

V is TRBV19 and J is TRBJ2-3; 16 bases align to TRBD2. The length of the CDR3 is 20 residues. V was clipped by 4 bases and J by 3 bases; unmatched bases: 13. Germline V lookup: CDR1 LNHDA, CDR2 SQIVND (reference sequence). The CDR3 nucleotides read TGTGCCAGTAGTACGAAACTTGGGACTAGCGGGAGGGCCGGGACAGATACGCAGTATTTT. It specifies CASSTKLGTSGRAGTDTQYF.